This T cell receptor beta chain was recovered during a study of blood T cell repertoires in COVID-19. On the study more broadly: Whether acute or convalescent, the COVID-19 samples came from the United States, Italy and Spain. T cells, B-cell-depleted T cells, or PBMCs provided the cDNA or gDNA that served as material.

In the original workflow: Amplifying reference gene primers gave estimates of nucleated cell counts. Only in-frame clones appear in the TCRdb table, and some are missing; sequencing was by immunoSEQ multiplex PCR. V and J calls and clone size are as listed in that table; D and trimming were resolved from the DNA. The data hold 250,000 to 350,000 clones, with more than 75% observed a single time. This CDR3 comprises 18 residues. The ends were cut back, 0 bases at V and 4 bases at J, with 22 bases in the middle. The receptor comes from a woman aged 50 to 60 with active or convalescent COVID-19. This sequence joins TRBV5-3 and TRBJ1-2, with TRBD1 as a possible D gene (5 bases). TRBV5-3 counts as an open reading frame of uncertain function. Sample: peripheral blood. The CDR3 DNA is TGTGCCAGAAGCTTGGATGTCCGGGGGACTCCAATAGGCTATGGCTACACCTTC. This translates into CARSLDVRGTPIGYGYTF.